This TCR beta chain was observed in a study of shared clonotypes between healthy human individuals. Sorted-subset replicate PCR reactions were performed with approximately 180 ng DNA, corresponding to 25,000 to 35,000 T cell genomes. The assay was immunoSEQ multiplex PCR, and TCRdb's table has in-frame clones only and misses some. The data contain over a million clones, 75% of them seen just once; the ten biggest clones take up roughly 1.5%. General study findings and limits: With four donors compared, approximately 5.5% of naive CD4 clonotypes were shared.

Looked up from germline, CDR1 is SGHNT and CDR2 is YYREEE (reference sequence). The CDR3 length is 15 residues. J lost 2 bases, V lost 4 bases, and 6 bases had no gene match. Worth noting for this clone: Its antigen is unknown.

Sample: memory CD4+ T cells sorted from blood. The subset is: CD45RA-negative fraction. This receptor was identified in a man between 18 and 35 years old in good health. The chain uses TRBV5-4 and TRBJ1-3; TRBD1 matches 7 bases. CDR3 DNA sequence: TGTGCCAGCAGCCGAGACAGGGTCGCTGGAAACACCATATATTTT. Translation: CASSRDRVAGNTIYF.